This T cell receptor beta chain is drawn from a study of T cell responses to AZD1222 COVID-19 vaccine. The protocol was immunoSEQ multiplex PCR, while the TCRdb copy is restricted to in-frame clones and leaves out a portion. Of 50,000 to 65,000 clones listed, roughly 89% are singletons. The source is an adult who received the AZD1222 COVID-19 vaccine. The sample here was peripheral blood, taken 28 days after the second AZD1222 dose.

CDR3 in amino acids: CASREGGYTF. In DNA, the CDR3 is TGTGCCAGCAGGGAAGGGGGCTACACCTTC. The chain has TRBV6-6 and TRBJ1-2; D is unresolved. V was shortened by 6 bases and J by 8 bases, with 7 bases between the two germline ends. The CDR3 totals 10 residues. Germline V gene data show CDR1 as MNHNY and CDR2 as SVGAGI (reference sequence).